The 23 T cell receptor beta chains below were found in one sample sequenced in a study of a mutant IDH1 vaccine in newly diagnosed glioma. Produced via immunoSEQ multiplex PCR; TCRdb's table is partial and in-frame only. Of 50,000 to 65,000 clones in the sample, around 83% are singletons; the top ten hold more than 3%. This sample's time point: week 47, end of study. A single vaccine dose contained 300 ug of mutant IDH1 20-mer peptide, and topical imiquimod was used with it. Their antigens are not known. This specimen consisted of PBMCs, obtained from a glioma patient whose treatment included an IDH1 peptide vaccine. Receptors were obtained from a woman between 45 and 60 years old with glioma.

The chain uses TRBV7-2 and TRBJ2-7; a possible D gene is TRBD1 (5 bases). From germline, CDR1 is SGHTA and CDR2 FQGNSA. CDR3 length: 14 residues. Trimming pared 1 base from V and 7 bases from J, leaving 14 bases between. CDR3 nucleotide sequence: TGTGCCAGCAGCTTAGGACAGCTTCTTGGGGAGCAGTACTTC. This encodes CASSLGQLLGEQYF. The whole variable domain, remainder taken from reference TRBV7-2 and TRBJ2-7, is GAGVSQSPSNKVTEKGKDVELRCDPISGHTALYWYRQSLGQGLEFLIYFQGNSAPDKSGLPSDRFSAERTGGSVSTLTIQRTQQEDSAVYLCASSLGQLLGEQYFGPGTRLTVT.

The chain combines TRBV4-1 with TRBJ1-2; D is ambiguous. V lost 0 bases to trimming and J lost 8 bases, with 13 bases between them. The CDR3 is made up of 14 amino acids. Per the germline V gene, CDR1 is MGHRA and CDR2 is YSYEKL. CDR3 in amino acids: CASSQDLGSRGYTF. The CDR3, as DNA: TGCGCCAGCAGCCAAGATTTGGGTTCTCGGGGCTACACCTTC.

The rearrangement uses TRBV30 and TRBJ2-7; tentatively, D is TRBD2 (7 bases). This CDR3 has 13 amino acids. V lost 1 base, J lost 7 bases, and 14 bases lay in between. CDR1 is GTSNPN, CDR2 SVGIG, per germline (reference sequence). The CDR3 is CAWSEGGGREQYF. CDR3 nucleotide sequence: TGTGCCTGGAGTGAGGGAGGGGGTCGGGAGCAGTACTTC.

CDR3 in amino acids: CASRLGTGKAGELFF. CDR3 nucleotide sequence: TGTGCCAGCAGACTTGGGACAGGGAAGGCCGGGGAGCTGTTTTTT. The chain employs TRBV2 and TRBJ2-2; 9 bases align to TRBD1. V gave up 6 bases and J gave up 6 bases; unmatched junction bases: 8. The CDR3 covers 15 residues. The germline gives CDR1 SNHLY, CDR2 FYNNEI.

The chain combines TRBV5-4 with TRBJ2-5; the D gene is possibly TRBD2 (5 bases). The V gene lost 5 bases and the J gene lost 5 bases, with 13 bases spanning the gap. Germline CDR1 SGHNT, CDR2 YYREEE (reference sequence). The CDR3 extends over 13 amino acids. CDR3 in amino acids: CASRAVATETQYF. CDR3 DNA: TGTGCCAGCAGGGCAGTAGCGACGGAGACCCAGTACTTC.

The V gene is TRBV27, the J gene TRBJ1-2; 7 bases align to TRBD1. The V segment lost 0 bases and the J segment 7 bases; nucleotides outside the gene matches: 2. This CDR3 has 13 amino acids. Germline assignment: CDR1 MNHEY and CDR2 SMNVEV (reference sequence). DNA of the CDR3: TGTGCCAGCAGTTTATCAGGGGGCCGTGGCTACACCTTC. It yields the protein CASSLSGGRGYTF.

V and J are TRBV9 and TRBJ1-1; TRBD1 matches 7 bases. The CDR3 runs to 14 residues. Germline V gives CDR1 SGDLS, CDR2 YYNGEE. The J segment lost 0 bases and the V segment lost 5 bases, leaving 4 bases of the junction unmatched. This chain's CDR3 is CASSRDRVNTEAFF. The CDR3 DNA is TGTGCCAGCAGTCGTGACAGGGTGAACACTGAAGCTTTCTTT. Looking up the rest from reference TRBV9 and TRBJ1-1 gives the full variable domain: DSGVTQTPKHLITATGQRVTLRCSPRSGDLSVYWYQQSLDQGLQFLIQYYNGEERAKGNILERFSAQQFPDLHSELNLSSLELGDSALYFCASSRDRVNTEAFFGQGTRLTVV.

This clone was recorded only once. The chain combines TRBV30 with TRBJ2-1; 7 bases match TRBD1. Unmatched junction bases numbered 5, after V lost 1 base and J lost 2 bases. Germline V gives CDR1 GTSNPN, CDR2 SVGIG (reference sequence). The CDR3 runs 15 residues. The CDR3 sequence is CAWSDGQATYNEQFF. In DNA form, the CDR3 reads TGTGCCTGGAGTGACGGACAGGCGACCTACAATGAGCAGTTCTTC.

This clone was detected a few times. The chain links TRBV5-6 to TRBJ1-1; tentative D call: TRBD1 (5 bases). Germline V gene sequence: CDR1 SGHDT, CDR2 YYEEEE. The CDR3 spans 14 residues. Between the trimmed V and J ends, which lost 4 bases and 3 bases, there was a span of 13 bases. The CDR3 loop reads CASSPGGRDTEAFF. The CDR3, as DNA: TGTGCCAGCAGCCCCGGGGGGAGGGACACTGAAGCTTTCTTT.

The chain is built from TRBV11-2 and TRBJ2-7; D is perhaps TRBD2 (5 bases). Germline V gene data show CDR1 as SGHAT and CDR2 as FQNNGV. V was pared by 0 bases and J by 2 bases, with 5 bases between. The CDR3 runs to 13 residues. CDR3 sequence reads: CASSLERAYEQYF. The DNA for the CDR3 is TGTGCCAGCAGCTTAGAGCGGGCCTACGAGCAGTACTTC.

This clone appeared a few times. V is TRBV4-2 and J is TRBJ2-1; 8 bases are a match to TRBD2. The CDR3 is made up of 15 amino acids. Germline V gives CDR1 LGHNA, CDR2 YNFKEQ. With V trimmed by 1 base and J by 4 bases, 3 bases remained unmatched. As DNA, the CDR3 is TGTGCCAGCAGCCAAGTAGCGGGGCGATACAATGAGCAGTTCTTC. As protein: CASSQVAGRYNEQFF.

The genes are TRBV7-8 and TRBJ1-1, with 8 bases matching TRBD1. CDR1 is SGHVS and CDR2 is FQNEAQ in the germline V gene. V lost 5 bases, J lost 4 bases, and 9 bases stayed unmatched. The CDR3 sequence is 15 residues long. CDR3: CASSTGQGRGTEAFF. CDR3 bases: TGTGCCAGCAGCACTGGACAGGGTAGAGGCACTGAAGCTTTCTTT. Full variable domain (outside the CDR3, taken from reference TRBV7-8 and TRBJ1-1): GAGVSQSPRYKVAKRGQDVALRCDPISGHVSLFWYQQALGQGPEFLTYFQNEAQLDKSGLPSDRFFAERPEGSVSTLKIQRTQQEDSAVYLCASSTGQGRGTEAFFGQGTRLTVV.

The rearrangement links TRBV9 to TRBJ2-3; D not resolved. Between the trimmed V and J ends, which lost 3 bases and 0 bases, there was a span of 8 bases. Germline CDR1 and CDR2: SGDLS and YYNGEE. The CDR3 contains 14 residues. CDR3 nucleotide sequence: TGTGCCAGCAGCGCCAACCCTAGCACAGATACGCAGTATTTT. Amino acid sequence: CASSANPSTDTQYF.

The chain uses TRBV7-2 and TRBJ2-5; D not certain. From germline, CDR1 is SGHTA and CDR2 FQGNSA. Trimming took 0 bases from V and 7 from J, leaving 3 bases between them. The CDR3 is 11 amino acids. The CDR3 loop reads CASSLAPTQYF. CDR3 coding DNA: TGTGCCAGCAGCTTAGCACCGACCCAGTACTTC.

Only a few counts were recorded for this clone. The chain couples TRBV4-2 to TRBJ1-2, with D tentatively TRBD1 (6 bases). Germline V lookup: CDR1 LGHNA, CDR2 YNFKEQ. V was shortened by 0 bases and J by 5 bases, with 16 bases between the two germline ends. This CDR3 contains 16 residues. CDR3 nucleotides: TGTGCCAGCAGCCAAGATAAAGGGCAGGGGATTTATGGCTACACCTTC. It yields the protein CASSQDKGQGIYGYTF.

V and J are TRBV7-9 and TRBJ1-2, with D uncertain. CDR1 is SEHNR and CDR2 is FQNEAQ in the germline V gene (reference sequence). V gave up 1 base and J gave up 2 bases, with 5 bases separating them. The CDR3 totals 13 residues. Here the CDR3 reads CASSLVGNYGYTF. The CDR3 bases are TGTGCCAGCAGCTTAGTCGGGAACTATGGCTACACCTTC.

V and J are TRBV30 and TRBJ2-3; perhaps TRBD2 as D (5 bases). V lost 3 bases and J lost 0, with 10 bases in between. This CDR3 spans 14 amino acids. Germline V gene sequence: CDR1 GTSNPN, CDR2 SVGIG (reference sequence). CDR3 nucleotides: TGTGCCTGGAGGGGGAGACCGAGCACAGATACGCAGTATTTT. It specifies CAWRGRPSTDTQYF.

The genes are TRBV28 and TRBJ2-7; no definite D call. This CDR3 region has 12 residues. Germline CDR1 is MDHEN and CDR2 is SYDVKM. Trimming removed 3 bases from V and 3 bases from J, with 6 bases in between. CDR3 residues: CASSFGIYEQYF. The CDR3 nucleotides are TGTGCCAGCAGTTTTGGCATCTACGAGCAGTACTTC.

V gene TRBV27 combines with J gene TRBJ2-7; 8 bases are shared with TRBD1. The CDR3 contains 15 residues. Germline CDR1 and CDR2: MNHEY and SMNVEV (reference sequence). The V gene end was trimmed by 4 bases and the J gene end by 0 bases; junction bases not matched to a gene: 5. CDR3 sequence: CASSWTGNPSYEQYF. CDR3 bases: TGTGCCAGCAGTTGGACAGGGAACCCCTCCTACGAGCAGTACTTC.

V usage is TRBV10-3 and J usage is TRBJ2-7, with D possibly being TRBD1 (5 bases). This CDR3 is 15 amino acids long. Germline V gene data show CDR1 as ENHRY and CDR2 as SYGVKD. The ends were cut back, 0 bases at V and 3 bases at J, with 12 bases in the middle. For the CDR3, the DNA is TGTGCCATCAGTGAGTCGGGGCAGGCGATCTACGAGCAGTACTTC. Residues: CAISESGQAIYEQYF.

This clone was recorded a few times. This chain connects TRBV5-1 to TRBJ1-1; TRBD1 agrees at 8 bases. The CDR3 runs to 14 residues. Germline CDR1 reads SGHRS; CDR2 reads YFSETQ. V lost 5 bases, J lost 4 bases, and 7 bases stayed unmatched. The CDR3 DNA is TGCGCCAGCAGATCGCAGGGGGCGGGCACTGAAGCTTTCTTT. This gives the protein CASRSQGAGTEAFF.

This rearrangement joins TRBV7-9 to TRBJ1-6, with 9 bases fitting TRBD1. This CDR3 region has 15 residues. Losses at the gene ends were 5 bases for V and 7 bases for J; bases not matched to a gene: 6. Germline-derived CDR1 and CDR2 are SEHNR and FQNEAQ (reference sequence). The CDR3 loop reads CASSEQGAGNSPLHF. The CDR3, as DNA: TGTGCCAGCAGCGAACAGGGGGCAGGGAATTCACCCCTCCACTTT.

The V call is TRBV9, the J call TRBJ2-7, with 8 bases identical to TRBD2. CDR1 is SGDLS, CDR2 YYNGEE, per germline. This CDR3 contains 15 residues. Trimming cost V 2 bases and J 0 bases; bases outside gene matches: 4. The DNA for the CDR3 is TGTGCCAGCAGCGTCGGGGGGGCAGGCTCCTACGAGCAGTACTTC. Translation gives CASSVGGAGSYEQYF.